Listed here is a single T cell receptor beta chain. This entry is derived from a study of graft-versus-host responses after intestinal transplantation. Overall study context: Among the recipients, transplants were multivisceral, liver-intestinal, or isolated intestinal. Tacrolimus plus steroids were given to all recipients for two to three years, preceded by anti-thymocyte globulin induction.

This CDR3 comprises 12 residues. Trimming took off 3 bases at V and 7 bases at J, with 9 bases between the two ends. Germline lookup yields CDR1 MGHRA and CDR2 YSYEKL. Intraepithelial and lamina propria lymphocytes were isolated from graft specimens. This table comes from immunoSEQ multiplex PCR, and its TCRdb copy is limited to in-frame clones, with some not included. Of tens of thousands of clones listed, roughly nine tenths are singletons. The rearrangement links TRBV4-1 to TRBJ1-1; D uncertain. The sequence was collected from a human patient who received an intestinal transplant, so some T cells may come from the graft donor. The sample consisted of ileum tissue, taken about 350 days after transplant. The CDR3 DNA reads TGCGCCAGCAGCCACGACGGAATTGAAGCTTTCTTT. It encodes CASSHDGIEAFF.